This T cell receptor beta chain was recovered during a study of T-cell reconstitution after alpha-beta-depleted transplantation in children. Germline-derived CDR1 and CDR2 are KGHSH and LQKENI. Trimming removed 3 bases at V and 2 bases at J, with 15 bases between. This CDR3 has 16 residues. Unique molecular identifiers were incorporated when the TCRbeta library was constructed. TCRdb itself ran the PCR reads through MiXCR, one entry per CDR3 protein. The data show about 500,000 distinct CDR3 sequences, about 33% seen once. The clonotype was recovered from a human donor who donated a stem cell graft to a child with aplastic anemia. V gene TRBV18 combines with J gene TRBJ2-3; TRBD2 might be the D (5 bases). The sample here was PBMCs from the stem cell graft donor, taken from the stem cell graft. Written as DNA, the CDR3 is TGTGCCAGCTCACCGACTGCAGGAGGCTTCACAGATACGCAGTATTTT. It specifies CASSPTAGGFTDTQYF.